The 12 T cell receptor beta chains given below trace back to one sample, sequenced in a study of metastatic and nonmetastatic thyroid tumors. With MiXCR, TCRdb reprocessed the PCR reads. Of several thousand clones in the sample, over 35% were seen once. Until they underwent thyroid surgery, no patient had received any treatment. Sequenced sample: tumor tissue. Source of these receptors: a male donor with papillary thyroid cancer or a benign thyroid nodule (not recorded which). Some clones in this sample may be carry-over from other donors' samples.

This clone has more than one count but fewer than ten. The chain carries TRBV6-2 or TRBV6-3 and TRBJ2-7, with 9 bases fitting TRBD1. Trimming removed 8 bases from V and 3 bases from J; junction bases left unmatched: 8. The CDR3 is made up of 14 amino acids. Germline CDR1 MNHEY, CDR2 SVGEGT. CDR3 bases: TGTGCCAGCGGGGGGGACAGGGTCTTCTACGAGCAGTACTTC. Translating gives CASGGDRVFYEQYF.

As DNA, the CDR3 is TGCAGTGTCTCGGACCCGAACACCGGGGAGCTGTTTTTT. Translation gives CSVSDPNTGELFF. The chain links TRBV20-1 to TRBJ2-2; no clear D gene. Per the germline V gene, CDR1 is DFQATT and CDR2 is SNEGSKA (reference sequence). V was cut by 7 bases and J by 0 bases, with 9 bases left in between. The CDR3 loop spans 13 amino acids.

The V and J genes are TRBV5-1 and TRBJ2-1; 7 positions agree with TRBD2. With 3 bases clipped from V and 10 bases from J, the junction kept 10 bases outside the gene matches. Germline CDR1 and CDR2: SGHRS and YFSETQ. The CDR3 sequence is 14 residues long. The CDR3 here is CASSWARRGGEQFF. CDR3 DNA sequence: TGCGCCAGCAGCTGGGCTCGGCGGGGAGGGGAGCAGTTCTTC. Together with reference TRBV5-1 and TRBJ2-1, the CDR3 gives the full variable domain: KAGVTQTPRYLIKTRGQQVTLSCSPISGHRSVSWYQQTPGQGLQFLFEYFSETQRNKGNFPGRFSGRQFSNSRSEMNVSTLELGDSALYLCASSWARRGGEQFFGPGTRLTVL.

The table lists this clone with a few counts. V and J are TRBV27 and TRBJ2-3; D unresolved. The CDR3 totals 13 residues. Germline CDR1 reads MNHEY; CDR2 reads SMNVEV (reference sequence). V gave up 4 bases and J gave up 2 bases, with 7 bases separating them. The DNA for the CDR3 is TGTGCCAGCAGTTCCAGAAACACAGATACGCAGTATTTT. It codes for CASSSRNTDTQYF.

This clone was seen a handful of times. The chain recombines TRBV19 with TRBJ2-7, with TRBD2 matching over 12 bases. With 9 bases clipped from V and 0 bases from J, the junction kept 3 bases outside the gene matches. This CDR3 has 14 amino acids. Germline V gene sequence: CDR1 LNHDA, CDR2 SQIVND (reference sequence). Written as DNA, the CDR3 is TGTGCCAGCAAGACTAGCGGGAGCTCCTACGAGCAGTACTTC. Its translation is CASKTSGSSYEQYF.

This chain joins TRBV6-2 or TRBV6-3 and TRBJ2-7, with TRBD2 matching over 7 bases. The V gene end was trimmed by 2 bases and the J gene end by 7 bases; junction bases not matched to a gene: 8. This CDR3 contains 14 residues. Germline V gene sequence: CDR1 MNHEY, CDR2 SVGEGT. CDR3 nucleotide sequence: TGTGCCAGCAGTTACGACGGGGGGACTTGGGAGCAGTACTTC. It is translated as CASSYDGGTWEQYF.

The chain recombines TRBV28 with TRBJ2-1; D call uncertain. The CDR3 consists of 10 residues. Trimming cost V 6 bases and J 10 bases, with 7 bases left between them. Per germline, CDR1 MDHEN and CDR2 SYDVKM. The CDR3 DNA is TGTGCCAGCAGAGGAATAGAGCAGTTCTTC. This encodes CASRGIEQFF.

The J gene is TRBJ2-1, the V gene TRBV11-2; TRBD1 aligns across 8 bases. The length of the CDR3 is 18 residues. CDR1 is SGHAT, CDR2 FQNNGV, per germline. The junction had 16 bases not matched to a gene; V was cut back by 5 bases and J by 4 bases. In DNA form, the CDR3 reads TGTGCCAGCAGCCCGCAGGTGGCAGGGGGCTATGAGTACAATGAGCAGTTCTTC. Translating gives CASSPQVAGGYEYNEQFF.

This clone was detected only a few times. The chain is built from TRBV6-4 and TRBJ2-3, with D possibly matching TRBD1 (6 bases). Trimming took off 5 bases at V and 1 base at J, with 13 bases between the two ends. The length of the CDR3 is 15 residues. Germline V gene sequence: CDR1 MRHNA, CDR2 SNTAGT. The CDR3 is CASSPQGQRTDTQYF. CDR3 DNA sequence: TGTGCCAGCAGTCCGCAGGGACAACGCACAGATACGCAGTATTTT.

The rearrangement joins TRBV6-5 to TRBJ2-7; either TRBD1 or TRBD2 may fit D (5 bases each). CDR1 and CDR2 from the germline V gene are MNHEY and SVGAGI. This CDR3 has 15 residues. The ends were cut back, 3 bases at V and 5 bases at J, with 17 bases in the middle. Here the CDR3 reads CASSYSVPGPHEQYF. The CDR3 coding sequence is TGTGCCAGCAGTTATTCCGTGCCGGGGCCCCACGAGCAGTACTTC.

J is TRBJ2-3 and V is TRBV11-2; 8 nucleotides agree with TRBD2. The germline V gene has CDR1 SGHAT and CDR2 FQNNGV. V lost 5 bases, J lost 5 bases, and 9 bases stayed unmatched. This CDR3 has 15 amino acids. The CDR3 sequence is CASSPTGREVDTQYF. The DNA for the CDR3 is TGTGCCAGCAGCCCAACCGGGCGGGAGGTAGATACGCAGTATTTT.

This clone has a handful of counts. The chain links TRBV19 to TRBJ2-7, with D hard to call. The CDR3 has 14 amino acids. The germline CDR1 and CDR2 sequences are LNHDA and SQIVND (reference sequence). Deletions cut 6 bases from V and 1 base from J, with 13 bases between. CDR3 nucleotides: TGTGCCAGTAGGGTACGGACGGGTTCCTACGAGCAGTACTTC. This encodes CASRVRTGSYEQYF.